These T cell receptor beta chains were read from a single sample in a study of cytomegalovirus exposure and HLA in healthy donors. Produced via immunoSEQ multiplex PCR; TCRdb's table is partial and in-frame only. The data hold some 150,000 clones, with approximately 86% observed a single time. Sequencing was performed on PBMCs. The receptors stem from a man between 18 and 29 years old in good health and CMV-seropositive. Each CDR3 is given with its conserved first and last residue. D genes are given only for firm matches. For some rows the clone size is stated as once, few or many, or as a class when expanded; others skip it.

clone_size	d_call	j_call	v_call	cdr3_nt	cdr3_aa
-	-	TRBJ2-5	TRBV10-1	TGCGCCAGTCCGGGACTGCAAGAGACCCAGTACTTC	CASPGLQETQYF
-	-	TRBJ1-4	TRBV7-9	TGTGCCAGCAGCTTAGTAGGGGCTTTAGACGAAAAACTGTTTTTT	CASSLVGALDEKLFF
-	TRBD1	TRBJ1-4	TRBV7-9	TGTGCCAGCAGCCTCCGGGGACAGAGGAGCGAAAAACTGTTTTTT	CASSLRGQRSEKLFF
-	-	TRBJ1-1	TRBV14	TGTGCCAGCAGCCAAGATTGGACTCCTGAAGCTTTCTTT	CASSQDWTPEAFF
-	-	TRBJ1-1	TRBV30	TGTGCCTGGAGTGTACTCGGGGAGGGGACTGAAGCTTTCTTT	CAWSVLGEGTEAFF
-	-	TRBJ2-7	TRBV10-3	TGTGCCATCACTGCAGCGGGACACTACGAGCAGTACTTC	CAITAAGHYEQYF
once	-	TRBJ1-1	TRBV7-3	TGTGCCAGCAGCAACCTGGTATTTGGAGGGAACACTGAAGCTTTCTTT	CASSNLVFGGNTEAFF
-	-	TRBJ2-2	TRBV21-1	TGTGCCAGCAGCACCAAAGTGAAAGGACTAGCCCCAAGGGCCGGGGAGCTGTTTTTT	CASSTKVKGLAPRAGELFF
-	TRBD2	TRBJ2-1	TRBV27	TGTGCCAGCAGTTTAGAGACGGGAGGCCGGGGTGAGCAGTTCTTC	CASSLETGGRGEQFF
-	TRBD1	TRBJ1-2	TRBV14	TGTGCCAGCAGCCCAGGGACAGGGAACTATGGCTACACCTTC	CASSPGTGNYGYTF
few	-	TRBJ2-3	TRBV19	TGTGCCAGTCGGGACATGAGCACAGATACGCAGTATTTT	CASRDMSTDTQYF
-	TRBD1	TRBJ1-1	TRBV5-6	TGTGCCAGCTGGACAGGGTCCACTGAAGCTTTCTTT	CASWTGSTEAFF
-	TRBD1	TRBJ2-3	TRBV4-1	TGCGCCAGCAGCCCGGACAGGGAAGGGGCAGATACGCAGTATTTT	CASSPDREGADTQYF
once	TRBD1	TRBJ1-6	TRBV5-1	TGCGCCAGCAGCTTGGCCGAGGGGACAGTCGATTCACCCCTCCACTTT	CASSLAEGTVDSPLHF
-	-	TRBJ2-2	TRBV27	TGTGCCAGCAGCAAATCATCCTACGCGAACACCGGGGAGCTGTTTTTT	CASSKSSYANTGELFF
-	-	TRBJ2-5	TRBV7-6	TGTGCCAGCAGCTTAGGGCCTTGGGAGACCCAGTACTTC	CASSLGPWETQYF
-	-	TRBJ2-1	TRBV29-1	TGCAGCGTTGAAGAAGAGTCGGGGGGCGAGCAGTTCTTC	CSVEEESGGEQFF
-	-	TRBJ2-3	TRBV4-1	TGCGCCAGCAGCCAAGATGGGGGGAGGCAGTATTTT	CASSQDGGRQYF
-	TRBD2	TRBJ2-7	TRBV7-9	TGTGCCAGCAGCTTAGTCGGACTAGCGGGAGGTAGGCGGTACGAGCAGTACTTC	CASSLVGLAGGRRYEQYF
-	TRBD1	TRBJ1-6	TRBV15	TGTGCCACCAGCACTATGACAGGGGGGAATTCACCCCTCCACTTT	CATSTMTGGNSPLHF
-	-	TRBJ2-1	TRBV4-2	TGTGCCAGCAGCCAAGATCCGGGACTCAACAATGAGCAGTTCTTC	CASSQDPGLNNEQFF
-	-	TRBJ1-2	TRBV5-5	TGTGCCAGCACCCTCTTCCGGGGGTCGGAAGGCTACACCTTC	CASTLFRGSEGYTF
-	TRBD2	TRBJ2-7	TRBV5-4	TGTGCCAGCACCCGGACTAGCGGATCCTACGAGCAGTACTTC	CASTRTSGSYEQYF
-	TRBD2	TRBJ2-1	TRBV10-2	TGCGCCAGCGGCCTGGCGGGAGCGGAGGGAGAGCAGTTCTTC	CASGLAGAEGEQFF
once	-	TRBJ1-1	TRBV15	TGTGCCACCAGCATAAGACAGGTCTCTAATGAAGCTTTCTTT	CATSIRQVSNEAFF
-	TRBD1	TRBJ1-1	TRBV7-9	TGTGCCAGCAGCCCGTCGACAGGGACCTACACTGAAGCTTTCTTT	CASSPSTGTYTEAFF
-	-	TRBJ2-5	TRBV7-6	TGTGCCAGCAGCCAACTCGGAGGGCCGGGAGAGACCCAGTACTTC	CASSQLGGPGETQYF
-	-	TRBJ2-7	TRBV7-9	TGTGCCAGCAGCTTAGCGGGAGGTACCTACGAGCAGTACTTC	CASSLAGGTYEQYF
-	TRBD2	TRBJ2-3	TRBV9	TGTGCCAGCAGCCCGGGACTAGCGGGGGGCTCTTTCGTAGATACGCAGTATTTT	CASSPGLAGGSFVDTQYF
-	-	TRBJ2-7	TRBV9	TGTGCCAGCAGCGTAGATGCAGGGTTCGAGCAGTACTTC	CASSVDAGFEQYF
-	-	TRBJ2-7	TRBV9	TGTGCCAGCAGCCTGGGGGGGGCGCGAGAGCAGTACTTC	CASSLGGAREQYF
-	TRBD1	TRBJ1-1	TRBV18	TGTGCCAGCTCAACGCGGACAGGCCTGAACACTGAAGCTTTCTTT	CASSTRTGLNTEAFF
-	-	TRBJ2-5	TRBV10-3	TGTGCCGTAGGATATGGGGGGACCCAAGAGACCCAGTACTTC	CAVGYGGTQETQYF
once	-	TRBJ1-3	TRBV7-2	TGTGCCAGCAGCCCGGACAGCTCTGGAAACACCATATATTTT	CASSPDSSGNTIYF
few	TRBD1	TRBJ2-7	TRBV7-2	TGTGCCAGCAGCTCCTCAGGGGGCCGCTCCTACGAGCAGTACTTC	CASSSSGGRSYEQYF
-	-	TRBJ2-7	TRBV10-3	TGTGCCATCAGTGAGGCGGATATAAGGGAGCAGTACTTC	CAISEADIREQYF
many	TRBD1	TRBJ1-2	TRBV7-9	TGTGCCAGCACTACGACAGGGGTTAACTATGGCTACACCTTC	CASTTTGVNYGYTF